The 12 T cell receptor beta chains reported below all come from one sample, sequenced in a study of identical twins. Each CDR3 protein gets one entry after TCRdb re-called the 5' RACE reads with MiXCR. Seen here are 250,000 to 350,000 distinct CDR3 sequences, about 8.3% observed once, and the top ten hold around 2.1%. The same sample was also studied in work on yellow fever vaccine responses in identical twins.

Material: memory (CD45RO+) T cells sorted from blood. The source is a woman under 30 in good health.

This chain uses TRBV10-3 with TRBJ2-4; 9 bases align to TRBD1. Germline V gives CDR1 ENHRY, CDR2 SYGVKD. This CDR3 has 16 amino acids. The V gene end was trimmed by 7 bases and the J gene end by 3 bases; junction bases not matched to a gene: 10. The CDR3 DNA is TGTGCCATCACCCCGAGGACAGGGGATCACAAAAACATTCAGTACTTC. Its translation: CAITPRTGDHKNIQYF.

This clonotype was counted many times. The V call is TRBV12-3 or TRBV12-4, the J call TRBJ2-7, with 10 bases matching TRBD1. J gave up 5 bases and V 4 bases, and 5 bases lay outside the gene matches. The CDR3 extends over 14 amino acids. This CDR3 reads CASSSRDRGNEQYF. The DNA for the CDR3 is TGTGCCAGCAGTTCCCGGGACAGGGGCAACGAGCAGTACTTC.

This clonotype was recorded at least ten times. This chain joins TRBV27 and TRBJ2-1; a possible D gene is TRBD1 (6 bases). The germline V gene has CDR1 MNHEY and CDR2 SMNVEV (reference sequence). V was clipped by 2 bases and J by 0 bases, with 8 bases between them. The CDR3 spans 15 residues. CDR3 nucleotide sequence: TGTGCCAGCAGTTTAAAGGGGGACTCCTACAATGAGCAGTTCTTC. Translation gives CASSLKGDSYNEQFF.

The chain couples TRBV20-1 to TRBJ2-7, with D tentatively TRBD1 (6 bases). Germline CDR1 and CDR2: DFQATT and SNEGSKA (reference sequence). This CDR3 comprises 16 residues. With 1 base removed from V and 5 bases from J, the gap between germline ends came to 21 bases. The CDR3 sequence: CSARVGAGGGRDEQYF. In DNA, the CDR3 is TGCAGTGCTAGAGTGGGGGCAGGAGGAGGTCGGGACGAGCAGTACTTC.

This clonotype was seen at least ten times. CDR3 in DNA: TGTGCCAGCAGCGTAGGCAGCGCCCAAGAGACCCAGTACTTC. Its translation: CASSVGSAQETQYF. This rearrangement joins TRBV9 to TRBJ2-5; D ambiguous. The CDR3 loop spans 14 amino acids. Per germline, CDR1 SGDLS and CDR2 YYNGEE. Trimming shortened V by 0 bases and J by 1 base, and 7 bases separated the two germline ends.

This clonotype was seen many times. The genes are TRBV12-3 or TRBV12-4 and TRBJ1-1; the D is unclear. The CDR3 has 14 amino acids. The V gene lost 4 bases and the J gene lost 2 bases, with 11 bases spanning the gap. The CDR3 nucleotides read TGTGCCAGCAGTTCGCGAAGCATTAACACTGAAGCTTTCTTT. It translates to CASSSRSINTEAFF.

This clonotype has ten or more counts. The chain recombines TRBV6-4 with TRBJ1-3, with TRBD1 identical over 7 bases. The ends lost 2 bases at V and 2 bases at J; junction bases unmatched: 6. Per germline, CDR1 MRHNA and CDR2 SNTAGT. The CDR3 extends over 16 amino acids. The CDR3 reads CASSDTRDRAGNTIYF. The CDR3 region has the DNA TGTGCCAGCAGTGACACCCGAGACAGGGCTGGAAACACCATATATTTT.

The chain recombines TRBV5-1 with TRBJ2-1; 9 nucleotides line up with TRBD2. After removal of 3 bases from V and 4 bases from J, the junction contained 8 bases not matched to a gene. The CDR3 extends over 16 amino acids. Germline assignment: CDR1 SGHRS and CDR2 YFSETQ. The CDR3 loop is CASSSLTSGVYNEQFF. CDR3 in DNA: TGCGCCAGCAGCTCCCTGACTAGCGGAGTATACAATGAGCAGTTCTTC.

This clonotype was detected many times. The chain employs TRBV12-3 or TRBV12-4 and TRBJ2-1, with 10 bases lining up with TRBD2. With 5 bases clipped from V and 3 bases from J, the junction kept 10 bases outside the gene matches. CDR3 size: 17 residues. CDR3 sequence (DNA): TGTGCCAGCAGTCGAAGGACTAGCGGCCAGGTCTACAATGAGCAGTTCTTC. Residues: CASSRRTSGQVYNEQFF.

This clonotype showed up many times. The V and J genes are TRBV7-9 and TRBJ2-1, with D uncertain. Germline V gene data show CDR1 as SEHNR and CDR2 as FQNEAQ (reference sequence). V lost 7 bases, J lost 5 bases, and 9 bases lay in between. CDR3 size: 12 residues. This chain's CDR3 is CASKGTDNEQFF. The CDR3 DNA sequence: TGTGCCAGCAAAGGAACAGACAATGAGCAGTTCTTC.

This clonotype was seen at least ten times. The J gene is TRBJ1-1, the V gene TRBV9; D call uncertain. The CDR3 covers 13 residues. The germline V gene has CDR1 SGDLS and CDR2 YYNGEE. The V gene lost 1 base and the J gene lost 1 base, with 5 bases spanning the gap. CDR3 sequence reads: CASSVHANTEAFF. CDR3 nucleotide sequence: TGTGCCAGCAGCGTACACGCGAACACTGAAGCTTTCTTT.

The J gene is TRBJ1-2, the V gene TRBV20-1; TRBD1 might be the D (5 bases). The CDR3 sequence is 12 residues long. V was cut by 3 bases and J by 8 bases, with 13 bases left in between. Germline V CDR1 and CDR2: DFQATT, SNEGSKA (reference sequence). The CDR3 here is CSASTVRDGYTF. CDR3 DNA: TGCAGTGCTAGCACAGTGAGGGACGGCTACACCTTC.